The 20 T cell receptor beta chains presented below share a single source sample, sequenced in a study of T cells after yellow fever vaccination. Each CDR3 protein is one row after TCRdb ran MiXCR on the 5' RACE reads. The table lists 500,000 to 650,000 distinct CDR3 sequences, approximately 16% of them singletons, with approximately 15% in the top ten. The starting material was PBMCs, obtained 5 days after the first yellow fever vaccination. The receptor set was obtained from a man between 18 and 35 years old who received the YFV17D yellow fever vaccine.

This clonotype was counted a few times. V gene TRBV5-4 combines with J gene TRBJ2-1; TRBD2 matches at 15 bases. J was trimmed by 4 bases and V by 4 bases; bases with no gene match: 3. Germline V gives CDR1 SGHNT, CDR2 YYREEE (reference sequence). CDR3 size: 16 residues. CDR3 in amino acids: CASSHGLAGGYNEQFF. DNA of the CDR3: TGTGCCAGCAGCCACGGACTAGCGGGGGGGTACAATGAGCAGTTCTTC. The entire variable domain, with the rest obtained from reference TRBV5-4 and TRBJ2-1, is as follows: ETGVTQSPTHLIKTRGQQVTLRCSSQSGHNTVSWYQQALGQGPQFIFQYYREEENGRGNFPPRFSGLQFPNYSSELNVNALELDDSALYLCASSHGLAGGYNEQFFGPGTRLTVL.

This clonotype was observed a few times. The CDR3 coding sequence is TGTGCCAGCAGCTCCCGTCAGGGAGCTGGAAACACCATATATTTT. Its translation: CASSSRQGAGNTIYF. The chain uses TRBV11-2 and TRBJ1-3; possibly TRBD1 for D (5 bases). V dropped 4 bases and J dropped 2 bases, with 12 bases sitting between them. The CDR3 extends over 15 amino acids. Germline V gives CDR1 SGHAT, CDR2 FQNNGV.

This clonotype was picked up a small number of times. The genes are TRBV9 and TRBJ2-2; tentative D call: TRBD1 (6 bases). The CDR3 totals 15 residues. Germline assignment: CDR1 SGDLS and CDR2 YYNGEE. V lost 0 bases and J lost 5, with 11 bases in between. The CDR3 DNA sequence: TGTGCCAGCAGCGTAGCCCAACAGGGAACCGGGGAGCTGTTTTTT. Protein product: CASSVAQQGTGELFF.

The chain carries TRBV18 and TRBJ2-7; 9 positions match TRBD1. Germline lookup yields CDR1 KGHSH and CDR2 LQKENI. CDR3 length: 14 amino acids. V shed 6 bases, J shed 6 bases, and the junction held 9 bases outside the gene matches. CDR3 region: CASSTGTGYGEQYV. CDR3 DNA: TGTGCCAGCTCGACCGGGACAGGGTATGGCGAGCAGTACGTC.

The chain is built from TRBV4-1 and TRBJ2-7; 7 nucleotides agree with TRBD2. The CDR3 loop spans 17 amino acids. V was pared by 1 base and J by 0 bases, with 9 bases of the junction left unmatched. Per germline, CDR1 MGHRA and CDR2 YSYEKL. This CDR3 is CASSQASTSLSSYEQYF. CDR3 nucleotides: TGCGCCAGCAGCCAAGCCTCGACTAGCCTGAGCTCCTACGAGCAGTACTTC.

This clonotype came up a few times. CDR3 DNA: TGCGCCAGCAGCCAAATACAGGAAACCGAGGAGTTCTTC. Its protein is CASSQIQETEEFF. The chain employs TRBV5-1 and TRBJ2-1, with D perhaps matching TRBD1 (5 bases). Deletions cut 4 bases from V and 14 bases from J, with 19 bases between. Germline V gene lookup returns CDR1 SGHRS and CDR2 YFSETQ. This CDR3 is 13 amino acids long.

This chain links TRBV6-2 or TRBV6-3 with TRBJ2-6, with D possibly being TRBD2 (6 bases). CDR1 is MNHEY, CDR2 SVGEGT, per germline. Trimming cost V 7 bases and J 3 bases, with 22 bases left between them. The CDR3 totals 18 residues. CDR3 in DNA: TGTGCCAGCAACGTGCCGGGACTGGGGATGCGTGGGGCCAACGTCCTGACTTTC. Protein product: CASNVPGLGMRGANVLTF.

This chain's CDR3 is CASSQEGNVGNQPQHF. The CDR3 nucleotides are TGTGCCAGCAGCCAAGAGGGAAATGTTGGCAATCAGCCCCAGCATTTT. The genes are TRBV3-1 and TRBJ1-5; D is undetermined. Between the trimmed V and J ends, which lost 0 bases and 2 bases, there was a span of 11 bases. CDR1 LGHDT and CDR2 YNNKEL come from the germline V gene (reference sequence). The CDR3 covers 16 residues. The variable domain in full, with the rest retrieved from reference TRBV3-1 and TRBJ1-5, is DTAVSQTPKYLVTQMGNDKSIKCEQNLGHDTMYWYKQDSKKFLKIMFSYNNKELIINETVPNRFSPKSPDKAHLNLHINSLELGDSAVYFCASSQEGNVGNQPQHFGDGTRLSIL.

This clonotype occurred a few times. This sequence joins TRBV5-1 and TRBJ2-2, with 8 bases matching TRBD2. Germline lookup yields CDR1 SGHRS and CDR2 YFSETQ. The CDR3 length is 17 residues. V was clipped by 1 base and J by 6 bases; unmatched bases: 11. Written as DNA, the CDR3 is TGCGCCAGCAGCTTGAGGAGCCCCGGGGGGGTCGCCGGGGAGCTGTTTTTT. This encodes CASSLRSPGGVAGELFF.

Notes on this clonotype: The junction does not match germline at one end; this may be a read error. This chain connects TRBV3-1 to TRBJ1-5, with unresolved D. The CDR3 totals 14 residues. Germline values: CDR1 LGHDT, CDR2 YNNKEL (reference sequence). CDR3 sequence: CPSSQRISNQPQHF. The CDR3 DNA follows: TGTCCCAGCAGCCAACGTATCAGCAATCAGCCCCAGCATTTT. Filled out from reference TRBV3-1 and TRBJ1-5, the complete variable domain reads DTAVSQTPKYLVTQMGNDKSIKCEQNLGHDTMYWYKQDSKKFLKIMFSYNNKELIINETVPNRFSPKSPDKAHLNLHINSLELGDSAVYFCPSSQRISNQPQHFGDGTRLSIL.

This clonotype was seen a handful of times. V usage is TRBV7-9 and J usage is TRBJ2-3, with D hard to call. The CDR3 sequence is 13 residues long. Germline CDR1 and CDR2: SEHNR and FQNEAQ (reference sequence). Trimming took 5 bases from V and 6 from J, leaving 12 bases between them. CDR3 residues: CASSPGVRDTQYF. In DNA form, the CDR3 reads TGTGCCAGCAGCCCCGGAGTCCGGGATACGCAGTATTTT.

This clonotype came up many times. The chain uses TRBV5-1 and TRBJ1-1; 7 bases match TRBD1. The CDR3 covers 14 residues. J was trimmed by 3 bases and V by 2 bases; bases with no gene match: 4. Germline values: CDR1 SGHRS, CDR2 YFSETQ. The CDR3 DNA reads TGCGCCAGCAGCTTTCTGCAGGGGGACACTGAAGCTTTCTTT. It specifies CASSFLQGDTEAFF.

This clonotype has only a few counts. The CDR3 region is CASSLDLAGELFF. DNA for the CDR3: TGCGCCAGCAGCTTGGACCTCGCCGGGGAGCTGTTTTTT. The V gene is TRBV5-1, the J gene TRBJ2-2; unclear D gene. CDR3 length: 13 amino acids. Germline CDR1 is SGHRS and CDR2 is YFSETQ. V lost 0 bases and J lost 6, with 6 bases in between. Looking up the rest from reference TRBV5-1 and TRBJ2-2 gives the full variable domain: KAGVTQTPRYLIKTRGQQVTLSCSPISGHRSVSWYQQTPGQGLQFLFEYFSETQRNKGNFPGRFSGRQFSNSRSEMNVSTLELGDSALYLCASSLDLAGELFFGEGSRLTVL.

V gene TRBV7-3 combines with J gene TRBJ2-1; 8 bases agree with TRBD1. The CDR3 runs 17 residues. The germline V gene encodes CDR1 SGHTA and CDR2 FQGTGA. V lost 5 bases, J lost 7 bases, and 16 bases stayed unmatched. The CDR3 reads CASSVQPLQGARNEQFF. In DNA, the CDR3 is TGTGCCAGCAGCGTCCAGCCCCTTCAGGGGGCGCGGAATGAGCAGTTCTTC.

The chain employs TRBV27 and TRBJ2-1; D may match TRBD1 or TRBD2 (5 bases each). Germline CDR1 reads MNHEY; CDR2 reads SMNVEV (reference sequence). CDR3 length: 15 amino acids. Trimming took off 3 bases at V and 11 bases at J, with 20 bases between the two ends. CDR3 sequence (DNA): TGTGCCAGCAGTTTCCCGGGACGACGTCGGGATCAGCAGTTCTTC. It encodes CASSFPGRRRDQQFF.

This sequence joins TRBV5-1 and TRBJ2-7, with 10 bases matching TRBD1. The CDR3 consists of 14 residues. Trimming removed 2 bases from V and 6 bases from J; junction bases left unmatched: 5. Germline CDR1 and CDR2: SGHRS and YFSETQ. The CDR3: CASSLVRDRGEQYF. CDR3 DNA: TGCGCCAGCAGCTTAGTTCGGGACAGGGGCGAGCAGTACTTC.

This chain joins TRBV3-1 and TRBJ1-1, with 9 positions matching TRBD1. CDR1 LGHDT and CDR2 YNNKEL come from the germline V gene (reference sequence). J lost 1 base, V lost 3 bases, and 9 bases had no gene match. The CDR3 is 17 amino acids. CDR3 amino acids: CASSQGTGWLSNTEAFF. DNA for the CDR3: TGTGCCAGCAGCCAGGGGACAGGGTGGTTGTCGAACACTGAAGCTTTCTTT.

This clonotype was detected many times. The gene calls are TRBV7-2 and TRBJ2-2; 7 bases agree with TRBD2. The germline CDR1 and CDR2 sequences are SGHTA and FQGNSA. The CDR3 sequence is 17 residues long. The J segment lost 1 base and the V segment lost 2 bases, leaving 7 bases of the junction unmatched. CDR3 bases: TGTGCCAGCAGCTTACCAGCAGGGAGGGTGAACACCGGGGAGCTGTTTTTT. It specifies CASSLPAGRVNTGELFF.

This clonotype appeared a few times. The chain has TRBV5-1 and TRBJ1-6; D remains unclear. V was trimmed by 7 bases and J by 8 bases, leaving 13 bases between them. This CDR3 is 13 amino acids long. Germline V gene data show CDR1 as SGHRS and CDR2 as YFSETQ. CDR3 nucleotides: TGCGCCAGCCGTACGACGGAGGATTCACCCCTCCACTTT. It specifies CASRTTEDSPLHF.

This clonotype appeared many times. The chain joins TRBV5-1 to TRBJ2-1; 10 nucleotides match TRBD2. Germline V gene data show CDR1 as SGHRS and CDR2 as YFSETQ. Trimming cost V 6 bases and J 7 bases; bases outside gene matches: 10. The CDR3 is 15 amino acids. The CDR3 spells CASTSSSGGFNEQFF. CDR3 nucleotides: TGCGCCAGCACATCATCTAGCGGGGGCTTTAATGAGCAGTTCTTC.